The 3 T cell receptor beta chains in this list originate from one sample, sequenced in a study of vaccination and CD4 T cells after COVID-19. No antigens are known for them. Treatment given: roughly 10-day PBMC culture with coronavirus spike peptide pools or control peptides (ViraFEST assay). Sequencing of the DNA from cultured CD4+ T cells was carried out with the Oncomine TCR Beta short-read assay. TCRdb independently ran MiXCR on the PCR reads; one entry per CDR3 protein. The profile shows roughly 15,000 distinct CDR3 sequences, 45% to 65% of them singletons. The source material was cultured CD4+ T cells from blood, sampled after SARS-CoV-2 vaccination. The receptors were gathered from a human donor with COVID-19.

The CDR3 protein is CASSRRGGILDEQYF. Written as DNA, the CDR3 is TGTGCCAGCAGCCGCCGGGGGGGAATCTTAGACGAGCAGTACTTC. The chain employs TRBV11-2 and TRBJ2-7; TRBD2 matches 8 bases. Per the germline V gene, CDR1 is SGHAT and CDR2 is FQNNGV. The length of the CDR3 is 15 residues. V lost 5 bases and J lost 5; bases outside the gene matches: 11.

This clonotype has a handful of counts. The chain links TRBV20-1 to TRBJ2-7; possibly TRBD1 for D (6 bases). This CDR3 is 15 amino acids long. V was clipped by 5 bases and J by 7 bases, with 24 bases between them. The germline V gene has CDR1 DFQATT and CDR2 SNEGSKA (reference sequence). The CDR3 bases are TGCAGTGCTGCTGGGACAAGGCAAGAATTCGGGGAGCAGTACTTC. It codes for CSAAGTRQEFGEQYF.

This clonotype was counted once. The chain couples TRBV6-1 to TRBJ1-1, with 8 bases lining up with TRBD1. The V and J ends lost 7 bases and 5 bases, in that order; junction bases with no gene match: 9. Germline values: CDR1 MNHNS, CDR2 SASEGT. The length of the CDR3 is 14 residues. The CDR3 region has the DNA TGTGCCAGCACCAGAACAGGGGGATGGACTGAAGCTTTCTTT. Protein sequence: CASTRTGGWTEAFF.